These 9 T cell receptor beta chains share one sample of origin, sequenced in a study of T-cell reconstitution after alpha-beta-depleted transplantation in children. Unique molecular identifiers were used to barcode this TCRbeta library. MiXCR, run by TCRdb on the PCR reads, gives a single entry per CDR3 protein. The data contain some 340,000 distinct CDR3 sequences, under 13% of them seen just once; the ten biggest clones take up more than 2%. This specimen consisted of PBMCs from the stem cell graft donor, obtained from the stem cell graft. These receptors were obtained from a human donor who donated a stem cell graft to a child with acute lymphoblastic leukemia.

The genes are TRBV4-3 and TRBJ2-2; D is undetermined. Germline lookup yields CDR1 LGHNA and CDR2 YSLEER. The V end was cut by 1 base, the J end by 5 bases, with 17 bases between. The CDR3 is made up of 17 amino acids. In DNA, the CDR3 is TGCGCCAGCAGCCAAGTCCTTATCAGAGGTGGGACCGGGGAGCTGTTTTTT. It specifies CASSQVLIRGGTGELFF.

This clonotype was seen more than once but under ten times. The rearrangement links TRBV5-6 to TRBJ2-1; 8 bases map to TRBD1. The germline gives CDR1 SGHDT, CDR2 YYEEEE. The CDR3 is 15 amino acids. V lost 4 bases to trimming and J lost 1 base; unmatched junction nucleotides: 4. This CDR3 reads CASSPWDRSYNEQFF. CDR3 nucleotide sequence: TGTGCCAGCAGCCCCTGGGACAGGTCCTACAATGAGCAGTTCTTC.

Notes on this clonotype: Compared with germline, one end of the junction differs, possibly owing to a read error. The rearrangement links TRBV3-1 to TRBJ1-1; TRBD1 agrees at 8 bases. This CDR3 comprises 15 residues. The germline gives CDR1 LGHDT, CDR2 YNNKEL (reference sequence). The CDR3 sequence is CASSQAYRGYTEAFF. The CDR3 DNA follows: TGTGCCAGCAGCCAAGCGTACAGGGGGTACACTGAAGCTTTCTTC.

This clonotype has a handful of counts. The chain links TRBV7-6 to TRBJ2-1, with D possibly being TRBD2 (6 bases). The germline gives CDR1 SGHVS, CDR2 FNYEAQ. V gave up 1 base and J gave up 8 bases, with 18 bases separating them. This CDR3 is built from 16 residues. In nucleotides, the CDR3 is TGTGCCAGCAGCTTAGGAGTTCTGGAGGGTTTGGATGAGCAGTTCTTC. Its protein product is CASSLGVLEGLDEQFF.

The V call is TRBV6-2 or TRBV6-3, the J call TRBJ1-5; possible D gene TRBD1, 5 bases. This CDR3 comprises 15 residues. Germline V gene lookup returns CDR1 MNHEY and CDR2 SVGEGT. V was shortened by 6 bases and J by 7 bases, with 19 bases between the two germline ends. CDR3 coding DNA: TGTGCCAGCAGCTATACCGGGGGGATCATACAGCCCCAGCATTTT. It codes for CASSYTGGIIQPQHF.

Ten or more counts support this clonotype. This chain's CDR3 is CSARVRRTGTEAFF. The CDR3 region has the DNA TGCAGTGCTAGAGTACGTCGAACAGGCACTGAAGCTTTCTTT. The genes are TRBV20-1 and TRBJ1-1; D may be TRBD1 (5 bases). The CDR3 spans 14 residues. The germline V gene encodes CDR1 DFQATT and CDR2 SNEGSKA (reference sequence). Trimming took 1 base from V and 4 from J, leaving 13 bases between them.

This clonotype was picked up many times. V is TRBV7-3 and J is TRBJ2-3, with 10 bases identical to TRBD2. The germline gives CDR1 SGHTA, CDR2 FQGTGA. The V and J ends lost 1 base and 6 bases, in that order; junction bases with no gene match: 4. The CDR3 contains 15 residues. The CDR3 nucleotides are TGTGCCAGCAGCTTAAGTAGCGGGAGGCACGATACGCAGTATTTT. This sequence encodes CASSLSSGRHDTQYF.

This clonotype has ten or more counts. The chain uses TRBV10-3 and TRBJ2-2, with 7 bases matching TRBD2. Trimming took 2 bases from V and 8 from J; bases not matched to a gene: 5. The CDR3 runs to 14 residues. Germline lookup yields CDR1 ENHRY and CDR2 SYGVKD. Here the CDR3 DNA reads TGTGCCATCAGTGAGCCGACGGGGGGTGGGGAGCTGTTTTTT. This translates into CAISEPTGGGELFF.

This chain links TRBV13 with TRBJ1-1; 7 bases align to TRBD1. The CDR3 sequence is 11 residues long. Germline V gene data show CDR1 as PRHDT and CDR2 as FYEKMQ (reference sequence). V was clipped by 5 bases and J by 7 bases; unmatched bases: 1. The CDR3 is CASSRGREAFF. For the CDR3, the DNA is TGTGCCAGCAGCAGGGGGCGTGAAGCTTTCTTT.